The 25 T cell receptor beta chains listed next were all sequenced from one sample in a study of cytomegalovirus exposure and HLA in healthy donors. PCR primers comprised 60 Vbeta and 13 Jbeta primers. The data were produced by immunoSEQ multiplex PCR, yet TCRdb's version contains in-frame clones alone and is incomplete. Of 160,000 or so clones listed, about 82% are singletons. Material: PBMCs. The receptors stem from a woman between 25 and 40 years old in good health and CMV-seropositive.

The chain is built from TRBV7-9 and TRBJ2-7; TRBD1 matches 7 bases. Germline V gene sequence: CDR1 SEHNR, CDR2 FQNEAQ (reference sequence). V lost 4 bases and J lost 5; bases outside the gene matches: 2. This CDR3 is 12 amino acids long. Here the CDR3 DNA reads TGTGCCAGCAGCTCCCAGGGGGACGAGCAGTACTTC. The encoded protein is CASSSQGDEQYF.

This chain joins TRBV7-6 and TRBJ2-7, with TRBD2 matching over 7 bases. With 1 base clipped from V and 2 bases from J, the junction kept 14 bases outside the gene matches. This CDR3 contains 18 residues. The germline CDR1 and CDR2 sequences are SGHVS and FNYEAQ. CDR3 coding DNA: TGTGCCAGCAGCTTAGATGCGTTTGGGGGGACTACCACCTACGAGCAGTACTTC. Its translation is CASSLDAFGGTTTYEQYF.

The rearrangement links TRBV6-6 to TRBJ2-5, with 9 nucleotides matching TRBD2. CDR1 MNHNY and CDR2 SVGAGI come from the germline V gene (reference sequence). The CDR3 is 14 amino acids. V was pared by 4 bases and J by 4 bases, with 4 bases of the junction left unmatched. CDR3 coding DNA: TGTGCCAGCAGTTTAGCGGGGGTACGAGAGACCCAGTACTTC. Its translation: CASSLAGVRETQYF.

The V call is TRBV7-9, the J call TRBJ2-7; perhaps TRBD1 as D (5 bases). V lost 1 base and J lost 0, with 7 bases in between. Germline V CDR1 and CDR2: SEHNR, FQNEAQ (reference sequence). CDR3 length equals 14 residues. This CDR3 is CASSLGQYSYEQYF. The CDR3 DNA reads TGTGCCAGCAGCTTAGGACAGTACTCCTACGAGCAGTACTTC.

This CDR3 is CASSLGTRKETQYF. CDR3 nucleotides: TGTGCCAGCAGCTTAGGGACTAGGAAAGAGACCCAGTACTTC. The V call is TRBV7-2, the J call TRBJ2-5; TRBD2 matches at 7 bases. V shed 1 base and J 3 bases; nucleotides not matched to a gene: 2. Per germline, CDR1 SGHTA and CDR2 FQGNSA. The CDR3 has 14 residues.

The gene calls are TRBV4-3 and TRBJ2-2; D is perhaps TRBD2 (7 bases). CDR1 is LGHNA and CDR2 is YSLEER in the germline V gene. CDR3 length: 15 amino acids. V lost 1 base to trimming and J lost 4 bases, with 10 bases between them. The CDR3 DNA reads TGCGCCAGCAGCCAAGCAGGGGAGGGCACCGGGGAGCTGTTTTTT. Its translation is CASSQAGEGTGELFF.

The chain joins TRBV28 to TRBJ1-5; D gene uncertain. Germline-derived CDR1 and CDR2 are MDHEN and SYDVKM. This CDR3 is 14 amino acids long. Trimming stripped 3 bases from V and 0 bases from J, with 6 bases between. CDR3 sequence (DNA): TGTGCCAGCAGTTTCTTCCCTAGCAATCAGCCCCAGCATTTT. Encoded protein: CASSFFPSNQPQHF.

The V gene is TRBV4-3, the J gene TRBJ2-7, with D maybe TRBD2 (6 bases). Germline-derived CDR1 and CDR2 are LGHNA and YSLEER. There are 13 residues in the CDR3. V was cut by 0 bases and J by 10 bases, with 13 bases left in between. The CDR3 spells CASSQDGGSRQYF. The CDR3 coding sequence is TGCGCCAGCAGCCAAGACGGAGGGTCTCGACAGTACTTC.

The chain employs TRBV7-2 and TRBJ2-1, with D possibly TRBD2 on 5 matching bases. V shed 3 bases and J shed 0 bases, with 12 bases lying between them. Germline CDR1 and CDR2: SGHTA and FQGNSA. This CDR3 has 16 residues. The CDR3 bases are TGTGCCAGCAGCTTCTACGGGGTGGGCTCCTACAATGAGCAGTTCTTC. Protein: CASSFYGVGSYNEQFF.

The rearrangement uses TRBV6-5 and TRBJ2-5; 8 positions agree with TRBD1. The J call may be wrong; the DNA end is better matched by TRBJ2-7. The germline V gene has CDR1 MNHEY and CDR2 SVGAGI. This CDR3 is built from 14 residues. CDR3 amino acids: CASSPDRVGNEQYF. The CDR3, as DNA: TGTGCCAGCAGCCCGGACAGGGTCGGAAACGAGCAGTACTTC.

This clone turned up a few times. For the CDR3, the DNA is TGTGCCAGCAGTTTATCCAGGGACACTGAAGCTTTCTTT. Its translation is CASSLSRDTEAFF. The gene calls are TRBV27 and TRBJ1-1, with TRBD1 as a possible D gene (5 bases). Between the trimmed V and J ends, which lost 0 bases and 3 bases, there was a span of 5 bases. This CDR3 has 13 amino acids. Looked up from germline, CDR1 is MNHEY and CDR2 is SMNVEV (reference sequence).

The chain is built from TRBV27 and TRBJ1-1, with D perhaps matching TRBD1 (6 bases). CDR3 length: 15 residues. The germline CDR1 and CDR2 sequences are MNHEY and SMNVEV (reference sequence). The V end lost 5 bases, the J end lost 0 bases, and 13 bases lay between the germline ends. The CDR3 protein is CASSPWTDVNTEAFF. For the CDR3, the DNA is TGTGCCAGCAGTCCCTGGACAGACGTGAACACTGAAGCTTTCTTT.

This rearrangement joins TRBV2 to TRBJ1-1; TRBD1 aligns across 8 bases. This CDR3 spans 14 amino acids. Germline lookup yields CDR1 SNHLY and CDR2 FYNNEI. V lost 5 bases, J lost 4 bases, and 6 bases stayed unmatched. The CDR3, as DNA: TGTGCCAGCAGTCTCGGACAGGGTTTCACTGAAGCTTTCTTT. It specifies CASSLGQGFTEAFF. The whole variable domain, filled in from reference TRBV2 and TRBJ1-1, reads EPEVTQTPSHQVTQMGQEVILRCVPISNHLYFYWYRQILGQKVEFLVSFYNNEISEKSEIFDDQFSVERPDGSNFTLKIRSTKLEDSAMYFCASSLGQGFTEAFFGQGTRLTVV.

The V and J genes are TRBV19 and TRBJ1-5; D perhaps matches TRBD1 (6 bases). Germline V CDR1 and CDR2: LNHDA, SQIVND (reference sequence). The CDR3 has 16 residues. The germline V and J ends were trimmed by 3 bases and 0 bases, with 12 bases remaining between them. The CDR3 here is CASSMWGLYSNQPQHF. The CDR3 DNA sequence: TGTGCCAGTAGTATGTGGGGGCTCTATAGCAATCAGCCCCAGCATTTT.

The chain recombines TRBV5-4 with TRBJ2-7; possibly TRBD2 for D (5 bases). The V end lost 4 bases, the J end lost 6 bases, and 8 bases lay between the germline ends. CDR1 is SGHNT and CDR2 is YYREEE in the germline V gene (reference sequence). The CDR3 totals 11 residues. Here the CDR3 reads CASSMAGEQYF. For the CDR3, the DNA is TGTGCCAGCAGCATGGCGGGCGAGCAGTACTTC.

V gene TRBV28 combines with J gene TRBJ2-7; D is possibly TRBD1 (5 bases). Germline lookup yields CDR1 MDHEN and CDR2 SYDVKM. The CDR3 is made up of 12 amino acids. Trimming shortened V by 2 bases and J by 4 bases, and 6 bases separated the two germline ends. CDR3 DNA: TGTGCCAGCAGTTTAAAGGGGTACGAGCAGTACTTC. This encodes CASSLKGYEQYF.

The rearrangement uses TRBV9 and TRBJ1-6; 8 nucleotides align to TRBD1. With 3 bases clipped from V and 9 bases from J, the junction kept 5 bases outside the gene matches. The CDR3 has 14 amino acids. Germline CDR1 SGDLS, CDR2 YYNGEE. The CDR3, as DNA: TGTGCCAGCAGCGCGGGGACAGGAGGTTCACCCCTCCACTTT. It translates to CASSAGTGGSPLHF.

This chain links TRBV19 with TRBJ2-5; D is perhaps TRBD2 (7 bases). Trimming cost V 6 bases and J 5 bases, with 25 bases left between them. Germline V CDR1 and CDR2: LNHDA, SQIVND (reference sequence). This CDR3 is built from 17 residues. The CDR3 bases are TGTGCCAGTAGCCCCAGGTGGCGGGGGCCGATGAGGGAGACCCAGTACTTC. Translated, it gives CASSPRWRGPMRETQYF.

This clone was recorded only once. The chain is built from TRBV28 and TRBJ2-2, with 11 bases aligning to TRBD1. Germline CDR1 and CDR2: MDHEN and SYDVKM. Trimming removed 5 bases from V and 7 bases from J; junction bases left unmatched: 6. This CDR3 has 15 amino acids. The CDR3 is CASSLWTGGGGELFF. CDR3 DNA: TGTGCCAGCAGTCTTTGGACAGGGGGCGGCGGGGAGCTGTTTTTT.

This clone was observed a few times. This chain joins TRBV2 and TRBJ1-1; D uncertain. The CDR3 totals 13 residues. The V gene's germline CDR1 is SNHLY and CDR2 FYNNEI. V was shortened by 4 bases and J by 4 bases, with 10 bases between the two germline ends. The CDR3 sequence is CASSVGVGTEAFF. The CDR3 DNA follows: TGTGCCAGCAGTGTCGGGGTGGGCACTGAAGCTTTCTTT. Using reference TRBV2 and TRBJ1-1 for the parts outside the CDR3, the full variable domain is EPEVTQTPSHQVTQMGQEVILRCVPISNHLYFYWYRQILGQKVEFLVSFYNNEISEKSEIFDDQFSVERPDGSNFTLKIRSTKLEDSAMYFCASSVGVGTEAFFGQGTRLTVV.

The chain joins TRBV19 to TRBJ2-2; D gene ambiguous. CDR1 is LNHDA, CDR2 SQIVND, per germline (reference sequence). This CDR3 comprises 14 residues. The V gene lost 5 bases and the J gene lost 5 bases, with 12 bases spanning the gap. CDR3 in amino acids: CASSPYSTTGELFF. DNA for the CDR3: TGTGCCAGTAGTCCATACTCCACTACCGGGGAGCTGTTTTTT.

The gene calls are TRBV14 and TRBJ2-1; D remains ambiguous. The CDR3 length is 13 residues. Deletions cut 5 bases from V and 10 bases from J, with 15 bases between. Germline CDR1 is SGHDN and CDR2 is FVKESK. The CDR3 DNA follows: TGTGCCAGCAGCATGCGGTCCTCCGGAGAGCAGTTCTTC. As protein: CASSMRSSGEQFF.

The rearrangement links TRBV27 to TRBJ2-7; no clear D gene. With 6 bases removed from V and 2 bases from J, the gap between germline ends came to 5 bases. CDR3 length equals 11 residues. Per the germline V gene, CDR1 is MNHEY and CDR2 is SMNVEV (reference sequence). For the CDR3, the DNA is TGTGCCAGCAGGAACACCTACGAGCAGTACTTC. This sequence encodes CASRNTYEQYF.

The chain combines TRBV14 with TRBJ2-1, with D tentatively TRBD1 (6 bases). This CDR3 is built from 17 residues. Trimming removed 1 base from V and 3 bases from J, with 16 bases in between. Germline assignment: CDR1 SGHDN and CDR2 FVKESK. Here the CDR3 reads CASSQVLGRGYYNEQFF. Here the CDR3 DNA reads TGTGCCAGCAGCCAAGTTTTGGGCAGGGGCTACTACAATGAGCAGTTCTTC.

The V and J genes are TRBV6-5 and TRBJ1-3; no clear D gene. The germline V gene has CDR1 MNHEY and CDR2 SVGAGI. CDR3 length: 14 amino acids. Trimming pared 0 bases from V and 4 bases from J, leaving 7 bases between. Written as DNA, the CDR3 is TGTGCCAGCAGTTACTCGGCCACCGGAAACACCATATATTTT. It is translated as CASSYSATGNTIYF.